The TCR beta chain under discussion was sequenced for a study of human thymus T cells. Immunologically healthy infants in Finland undergoing congenital heart defect surgery were the donors. Genomic DNA was extracted from every available blood leukocyte. A remark on this clone: Its antigen is not known.

TCRdb keeps only in-frame clones here, not all; method: immunoSEQ multiplex PCR. The sample includes approximately 40,000 clones, nearly 95% seen only once; the top ten take more than 0.1%. The CDR3 is 13 residues long. Trimming removed 1 base from V and 4 bases from J, with 10 bases in between. From germline, CDR1 is GTSNPN and CDR2 SVGIG (reference sequence). Notes on the study in general: Within thymic and blood repertoires, V and J gene usage appeared to be biased.

The source of this sequence is a boy less than two years old with a congenital heart defect but otherwise immunologically healthy. Sequenced: blood. V is TRBV30 and J is TRBJ1-2; maybe TRBD1 (5 bases). The CDR3 DNA is TGTGCCTGGAGTGGGGGCCATACCTATGGCTACACCTTC. It is translated as CAWSGGHTYGYTF.